Following are 18 T cell receptor beta chains from one sample sequenced in a study of CD8 T cells in Susac syndrome. When the RNA was reverse transcribed, random hexamers were used with an input of roughly 0.45 to 1 ug. TCRdb ran MiXCR on the immunoSEQ multiplex PCR reads and lists one entry per CDR3 protein. Of under 550,000 distinct CDR3 sequences in the sample, more than 70% were seen once. The sequencing input was CD8+ T cells from PBMCs. These receptors all stem from a human donor with multiple sclerosis.

Of note for this clonotype: The junction differs from germline at one of its ends, possibly a read error. V gene TRBV4-1 combines with J gene TRBJ2-7; D tentatively fits TRBD1 or TRBD2 (5 bases each). CDR1 is MGHRA and CDR2 is YSYEKL in the germline V gene. This CDR3 region has 15 residues. In DNA, the CDR3 is TGCGCCAGCAGTCAAGTCGTGTCAGGGAGCTACGAGCAGTACTTC. It codes for CASSQVVSGSYEQYF.

The chain uses TRBV5-4 and TRBJ2-3; D remains unclear. Germline values: CDR1 SGHNT, CDR2 YYREEE (reference sequence). This CDR3 is built from 14 residues. The ends were cut back, 4 bases at V and 5 bases at J, with 14 bases in the middle. The CDR3 DNA follows: TGTGCCAGCAGCCTCGTTACCTCGGTAGATACGCAGTATTTT. Protein sequence: CASSLVTSVDTQYF.

This clonotype was picked up a small number of times. The CDR3 is CASSYGREDSYEQYF. Here the CDR3 DNA reads TGTGCCAGCAGTTACGGGCGGGAGGACTCCTACGAGCAGTACTTC. The chain uses TRBV6-2 or TRBV6-3 and TRBJ2-7; 8 bases agree with TRBD2. The CDR3 has 15 amino acids. CDR1 and CDR2 from the germline V gene are MNHEY and SVGEGT. The trim removed 2 bases at V and 0 bases at J, leaving 3 bases unmatched.

The chain joins TRBV7-9 to TRBJ2-3; TRBD2 matches at 8 bases. V shed 7 bases and J 0 bases; nucleotides not matched to a gene: 12. The CDR3 sequence is 17 residues long. In germline, CDR1 is SEHNR, CDR2 FQNEAQ (reference sequence). In DNA form, the CDR3 reads TGTGCCAGCATCCCTGCGGAGCCTAGCGGGAGCACAGATACGCAGTATTTT. Amino acids: CASIPAEPSGSTDTQYF.

A few counts support this clonotype. The chain employs TRBV28 and TRBJ1-2, with 7 bases aligning to TRBD1. The CDR3 is 16 residues long. CDR1 is MDHEN, CDR2 SYDVKM, per germline. J gave up 3 bases and V 5 bases, and 12 bases lay outside the gene matches. The CDR3 region has the DNA TGTGCCAGCAGTCCTACACCGACAGACAGGGACTATGGCTACACCTTC. This encodes CASSPTPTDRDYGYTF.

V is TRBV5-1 and J is TRBJ2-3; TRBD2 aligns across 12 bases. In germline, CDR1 is SGHRS, CDR2 YFSETQ. Trimming at V came to 4 bases and at J to 4 bases, leaving 4 bases not matched to a gene. The CDR3 is 15 residues long. CDR3 in amino acids: CASSRLAGASDTQYF. The CDR3 coding sequence is TGCGCCAGCAGCCGACTAGCGGGAGCCTCAGATACGCAGTATTTT.

The rearrangement joins TRBV27 to TRBJ2-2; 8 nucleotides line up with TRBD1. CDR1 MNHEY and CDR2 SMNVEV come from the germline V gene (reference sequence). This CDR3 has 16 residues. V trimming: 3 bases; J trimming: 6 bases; junction bases outside the gene matches: 9. CDR3 in DNA: TGTGCCAGCAGTTTGACGACAGGGGAGTATCCCGGGGAGCTGTTTTTT. Its protein product is CASSLTTGEYPGELFF.

V gene TRBV19 combines with J gene TRBJ2-1, with 8 bases fitting TRBD2. The CDR3 contains 17 residues. From germline, CDR1 is LNHDA and CDR2 SQIVND (reference sequence). The V and J ends lost 0 bases and 0 bases, in that order; junction bases with no gene match: 4. The CDR3 is CASSIDELADSYNEQFF. The CDR3 DNA is TGTGCCAGTAGTATAGATGAACTAGCGGACTCCTACAATGAGCAGTTCTTC.

This clonotype is a singleton in its sample. The chain is built from TRBV28 and TRBJ2-7; maybe TRBD2 (5 bases). V was clipped by 6 bases and J by 5 bases, with 20 bases between them. The germline V gene encodes CDR1 MDHEN and CDR2 SYDVKM. The CDR3 runs 15 residues. The CDR3 region is CASRQVPAGFNEQYF. In DNA, the CDR3 is TGTGCCAGCAGGCAAGTTCCGGCGGGTTTCAACGAGCAGTACTTC.

V usage is TRBV14 and J usage is TRBJ1-2; the D gene is possibly TRBD1 (6 bases). This CDR3 has 15 amino acids. V lost 1 base to trimming and J lost 8 bases, with 17 bases between them. CDR1 and CDR2 from the germline V gene are SGHDN and FVKESK. The CDR3 DNA reads as TGTGCCAGCAGCCAAGGAGTTTCAGGGGTTCACGGCTACACCTTC. Encoded protein: CASSQGVSGVHGYTF.

This chain joins TRBV2 and TRBJ1-1, with D tentatively TRBD1 (5 bases). Per germline, CDR1 SNHLY and CDR2 FYNNEI. V gave up 10 bases and J gave up 6 bases, with 12 bases separating them. This CDR3 comprises 11 residues. The CDR3 DNA reads TGTGCCATTATCCGGGGGGCTGAAGCTTTCTTT. Translating gives CAIIRGAEAFF.

This clonotype was observed once. CDR3 nucleotide sequence: TGTGCCAGCCAGGGGTCTATCTCCTACAATGAGCAGTTCTTC. It is translated as CASQGSISYNEQFF. V usage is TRBV3-1 and J usage is TRBJ2-1; a weak D match, TRBD1 (6 bases). This CDR3 has 14 amino acids. The V gene lost 8 bases and the J gene lost 0 bases, with 11 bases spanning the gap. Germline assignment: CDR1 LGHDT and CDR2 YNNKEL (reference sequence).

The rearrangement joins TRBV20-1 to TRBJ1-1; D unresolved. Germline V gene data show CDR1 as DFQATT and CDR2 as SNEGSKA (reference sequence). Trimming cost V 5 bases and J 6 bases, with 1 base left between them. The CDR3 consists of 8 residues. The CDR3, as DNA: TGCAGTGCTTCTGAAGCTTTCTTT. Its protein product is CSASEAFF.

The genes are TRBV4-1 and TRBJ2-5; 8 positions agree with TRBD1. There are 14 residues in the CDR3. The ends lost 4 bases at V and 5 bases at J; junction bases unmatched: 6. CDR1 MGHRA and CDR2 YSYEKL come from the germline V gene. The CDR3 is CASSLEYRGETQYF. CDR3 bases: TGCGCCAGCAGCCTCGAGTACAGGGGGGAGACCCAGTACTTC.

CDR3: CASSFAKEGISWEQYF. In DNA form, the CDR3 reads TGTGCCAGCAGTTTCGCAAAAGAGGGTATTTCGTGGGAGCAGTACTTC. This chain links TRBV12-3 or TRBV12-4 with TRBJ2-7; weak D call: TRBD2 (5 bases). V lost 3 bases to trimming and J lost 7 bases, with 22 bases between them. The CDR3 contains 16 residues.

This clonotype has only a few counts. V and J are TRBV29-1 and TRBJ2-7; D remains unclear. The CDR3 is made up of 14 amino acids. In germline, CDR1 is SQVTM, CDR2 ANQGSEA. Trimming took 4 bases from V and 0 from J, leaving 13 bases between them. This chain's CDR3 is CSVVGLGTSYEQYF. For the CDR3, the DNA is TGCAGCGTTGTAGGTCTAGGCACCTCCTACGAGCAGTACTTC.

V and J are TRBV3-1 and TRBJ2-1, with a possible D match to TRBD2 (6 bases). Trimming removed 0 bases at V and 7 bases at J, with 16 bases between. Germline CDR1 is LGHDT and CDR2 is YNNKEL (reference sequence). The CDR3 loop spans 16 amino acids. The CDR3 nucleotides are TGTGCCAGCAGCCAAGATTGGGCCGGGAGAAAGAATGAGCAGTTCTTC. Translated, it gives CASSQDWAGRKNEQFF.

This clonotype was observed a few times. This chain links TRBV5-6 with TRBJ2-7; D possibly uses TRBD1 or TRBD2 (5 bases each). The CDR3 is 15 amino acids. Germline V CDR1 and CDR2: SGHDT, YYEEEE. The V end was cut by 4 bases, the J end by 0 bases, with 14 bases between. This chain's CDR3 is CASSHPGTSSYEQYF. The CDR3 bases are TGTGCCAGCAGCCATCCGGGGACGAGCTCCTACGAGCAGTACTTC.